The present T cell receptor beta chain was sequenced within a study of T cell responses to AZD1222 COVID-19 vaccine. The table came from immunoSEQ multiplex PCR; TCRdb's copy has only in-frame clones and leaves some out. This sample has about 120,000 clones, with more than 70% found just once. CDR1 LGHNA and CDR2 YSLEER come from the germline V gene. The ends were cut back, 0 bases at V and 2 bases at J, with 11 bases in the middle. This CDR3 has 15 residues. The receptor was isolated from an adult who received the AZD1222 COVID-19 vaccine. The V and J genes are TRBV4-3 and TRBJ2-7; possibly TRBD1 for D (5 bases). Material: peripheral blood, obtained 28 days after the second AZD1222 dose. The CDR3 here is CASSQDQGKTYEQYF. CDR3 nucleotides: TGCGCCAGCAGCCAAGATCAGGGCAAAACCTACGAGCAGTACTTC.